The entry below describes one T cell receptor (beta chain). Its antigen is not identified. Germline V gene lookup returns CDR1 MNHEY and CDR2 SVGAGI. The CDR3 runs 14 residues. Trimming removed 8 bases from V and 0 bases from J, with 10 bases in between. This record comes from a study of T cell responses to AZD1222 COVID-19 vaccine. Clones were read by immunoSEQ multiplex PCR, and TCRdb kept only the in-frame ones, dropping some. The repertoire holds approximately 140,000 clones, with roughly 92% as singletons. General study results and limits: The peak T cell response came first, and repertoires were sampled only after it. Clonal diversity was possibly underestimated, and the donors were mostly white British, with more females. Among those given AZD1222, only 5 to 7 were seropositive at baseline.

The sample consisted of peripheral blood, taken 28 days after the second AZD1222 dose. The genes are TRBV6-5 and TRBJ2-2; D gene ambiguous. The sequence was collected from an adult who received the AZD1222 COVID-19 vaccine. CDR3 DNA sequence: TGTGCCAGCCGCCGAAATGCGAACACCGGGGAGCTGTTTTTT. As protein: CASRRNANTGELFF.